This T cell receptor beta chain was sequenced in a study of T cells in Graves' hyperthyroidism and ophthalmopathy. From RNA transcripts, TCR beta CDR3 regions were amplified. The HTBI primer set served for first-round RT-PCR of the TCR CDR3. MiXCR, applied by TCRdb to the multiplex PCR reads, yields one record per CDR3 protein. The sample includes roughly 380,000 distinct CDR3 sequences, approximately 13% of them seen just once. Broader study findings: Model output signaled ophthalmopathy a median 6.5 months ahead of onset.

Note on this clonotype: What it recognizes is unknown.

It was uncontrolled infection, other autoimmune disease, pregnancy or lactation that excluded patients. Clinical symptoms, serum thyroxine, TRAb, thyroid ultrasound and orbital computed tomography established diagnosis. Germline V gives CDR1 MNHEY, CDR2 SMNVEV (reference sequence). The V segment lost 6 bases and the J segment 8 bases; nucleotides outside the gene matches: 5. The CDR3 is 14 residues long. Sequences were obtained from blood. The origin of this receptor is a man younger than 40 with Graves' hyperthyroidism that later progressed to Graves' ophthalmopathy. The rearrangement joins TRBV27 to TRBJ2-1; 12 bases line up with TRBD1. The CDR3 spells CASSRDRGRHEQFF. For the CDR3, the DNA is TGTGCCAGCAGCCGGGACAGGGGGCGACATGAGCAGTTCTTC.